The 24 T cell receptor beta chains given below trace back to one sample, sequenced in a study of blood T cells in healthy people across ages. Primed by a sample-barcoded 5' primer and a J-beta primer mix, a second PCR proceeded for 7 to 11 cycles. TCRdb itself ran the 5' RACE reads through MiXCR, one entry per CDR3 protein. The sample carries 600,000 to 850,000 distinct CDR3 sequences, 20% to 25% recorded once. The sample was also reused in another study, on T cells of mothers and their children.

The sequenced material came from blood. These receptors came from a boy under 18 in good health.

The genes are TRBV11-2 and TRBJ2-4; TRBD1 aligns across 10 bases. Trimming removed 6 bases from V and 9 bases from J; junction bases left unmatched: 17. The CDR3 runs 17 residues. Per germline, CDR1 SGHAT and CDR2 FQNNGV. The CDR3 spells CASRKSAPGQGFGIQYF. CDR3 nucleotides: TGTGCCAGCAGGAAATCAGCCCCGGGACAGGGGTTTGGCATTCAGTACTTC.

The chain joins TRBV12-3 or TRBV12-4 to TRBJ2-2, with D tentatively TRBD1 or TRBD2 (5 bases each). The V and J ends lost 3 bases and 1 base respectively, with 12 bases between them. This CDR3 has 16 residues. In nucleotides, the CDR3 is TGTGCCAGCAGTTTTGGGGGTCCCGGGAACACCGGGGAGCTGTTTTTT. As protein: CASSFGGPGNTGELFF.

The J gene is TRBJ2-7, the V gene TRBV4-1; 8 bases map to TRBD1. The CDR3 has 14 amino acids. Per the germline V gene, CDR1 is MGHRA and CDR2 is YSYEKL. V lost 1 base and J lost 2; bases outside the gene matches: 1. The CDR3 sequence: CASSQVGQAYEQYF. Here the CDR3 DNA reads TGCGCCAGCAGCCAAGTGGGACAGGCCTACGAGCAGTACTTC.

This clonotype showed up just a few times. The rearrangement links TRBV7-8 to TRBJ2-5; weak D call: TRBD2 (6 bases). The J call may not be correct, given that the DNA end is closer to TRBJ2-1. The CDR3 totals 16 residues. Germline V gene data show CDR1 as SGHVS and CDR2 as FQNEAQ. The CDR3 region has the DNA TGTGCCAGCAGCTTAACCCGGGAGACGTTCTACAATGAGCAGTTCTTC. Translation: CASSLTRETFYNEQFF.

V is TRBV10-3 and J is TRBJ2-1, with no clear D. The J call could be wrong; TRBJ2-5 is a better fit for the DNA end. Germline CDR1 ENHRY, CDR2 SYGVKD. This CDR3 region has 13 residues. The CDR3 protein is CATETEFGETQYF. The CDR3 coding sequence is TGTGCCACGGAAACAGAATTCGGTGAGACCCAGTACTTC.

This clonotype was counted between two and nine times. The V gene is TRBV7-2, the J gene TRBJ2-4; D is perhaps TRBD2 (5 bases). V was clipped by 8 bases and J by 8 bases, with 16 bases between them. From germline, CDR1 is SGHTA and CDR2 FQGNSA. This CDR3 comprises 13 residues. DNA for the CDR3: TGTGCCAGCTCCGCTTGGACTCGAGACATTCAGTACTTC. Its translation is CASSAWTRDIQYF.

The chain links TRBV7-2 to TRBJ2-1; D not resolved. Per germline, CDR1 SGHTA and CDR2 FQGNSA. Trimming pared 4 bases from V and 8 bases from J, leaving 15 bases between. The CDR3 consists of 14 residues. The CDR3 bases are TGTGCCAGCAGCTCAACCCTTGTTAGTTATGAGCAGTTCTTC. This sequence encodes CASSSTLVSYEQFF.

The V and J genes are TRBV12-3 or TRBV12-4 and TRBJ1-2; D uncertain. V was clipped by 2 bases and J by 6 bases, with 4 bases between them. The CDR3 sequence is 11 residues long. As DNA, the CDR3 is TGTGCCAGCAGTTTACCGGATGGCTACACCTTC. Encoded protein: CASSLPDGYTF.

This rearrangement joins TRBV20-1 to TRBJ2-3; 11 bases map to TRBD2. The CDR3 totals 16 residues. Germline lookup yields CDR1 DFQATT and CDR2 SNEGSKA (reference sequence). Losses at the gene ends were 3 bases for V and 2 bases for J; bases not matched to a gene: 7. Written as DNA, the CDR3 is TGCAGTGCTAGGGGGGGGACTAGCGGACTCACAGATACGCAGTATTTT. It is translated as CSARGGTSGLTDTQYF.

The chain links TRBV7-9 to TRBJ2-5; 7 nucleotides agree with TRBD1. The last part of the DNA fits TRBJ2-7 better; the J call may be wrong. The CDR3 totals 18 residues. Germline V lookup: CDR1 SEHNR, CDR2 FQNEAQ (reference sequence). The CDR3 is CASSFSFSGQKSSYEQYF. The CDR3 nucleotides read TGTGCCAGCAGCTTCAGCTTTTCGGGACAGAAGAGCTCCTACGAGCAGTACTTC.

This clonotype was seen more than once but under ten times. The chain combines TRBV7-3 with TRBJ2-7, with TRBD1 matching 11 bases. The length of the CDR3 is 13 residues. CDR1 and CDR2 (germline): SGHTA, FQGTGA. With 4 bases clipped from V and 6 bases from J, the junction kept 2 bases outside the gene matches. The CDR3 loop is CASSSGTGGEQYF. The CDR3, as DNA: TGTGCCAGCAGCTCGGGGACAGGGGGCGAGCAGTACTTC.

V usage is TRBV7-2 and J usage is TRBJ1-5; D remains unclear. The V end lost 5 bases, the J end lost 5 bases, and 16 bases lay between the germline ends. The CDR3 extends over 15 amino acids. CDR1 and CDR2 from the germline V gene are SGHTA and FQGNSA. The CDR3: CASSLGRASHQPQHF. The CDR3 region has the DNA TGTGCCAGCAGCCTTGGGAGGGCCTCTCATCAGCCCCAGCATTTT.

This clonotype appeared a few times. The V gene is TRBV19, the J gene TRBJ1-1, with D unclear. The CDR3 runs 11 residues. Trimming removed 10 bases from V and 3 bases from J, with 9 bases in between. The germline gives CDR1 LNHDA, CDR2 SQIVND (reference sequence). The CDR3 DNA sequence: TGTGCCACCCGGGTCGACACTGAAGCTTTCTTT. This gives the protein CATRVDTEAFF.

The chain couples TRBV5-1 to TRBJ2-7; 7 bases align to TRBD2. This CDR3 comprises 15 residues. J lost 0 bases, V lost 2 bases, and 5 bases had no gene match. CDR1 is SGHRS, CDR2 YFSETQ, per germline. CDR3 bases: TGCGCCAGCAGCTTCAGATCGGGAGGCTCCTACGAGCAGTACTTC. Translating gives CASSFRSGGSYEQYF.

This clonotype came up a few times. The chain uses TRBV9 and TRBJ2-1; TRBD2 aligns across 10 bases. The germline V gene has CDR1 SGDLS and CDR2 YYNGEE. V lost 0 bases to trimming and J lost 8 bases; unmatched junction nucleotides: 8. The CDR3 has 16 residues. DNA for the CDR3: TGTGCCAGCAGCGTAGGAGCGGGAGGGCCACTCGATGAGCAGTTCTTC. As protein: CASSVGAGGPLDEQFF.

The genes are TRBV2 and TRBJ2-3; perhaps TRBD2 as D (7 bases). This CDR3 is built from 12 residues. Germline loops: CDR1 SNHLY, CDR2 FYNNEI. V lost 7 bases to trimming and J lost 11 bases, with 16 bases between them. The CDR3 is CASTQGGEKQYF. CDR3 DNA sequence: TGTGCCAGCACCCAAGGGGGGGAGAAGCAGTATTTT.

This clonotype has only a few counts. The CDR3 here is CASSYRHLAGSYEQYF. The CDR3 DNA reads TGTGCCAGCAGCTACCGGCACTTAGCGGGGTCCTACGAGCAGTACTTC. J is TRBJ2-7 and V is TRBV5-6, with 8 bases that match TRBD2. V was pared by 3 bases and J by 1 base, with 9 bases of the junction left unmatched. Germline V CDR1 and CDR2: SGHDT, YYEEEE. The CDR3 totals 16 residues.

V is TRBV27 and J is TRBJ2-3; D is possibly TRBD2 (5 bases). From germline, CDR1 is MNHEY and CDR2 SMNVEV (reference sequence). Trimming pared 3 bases from V and 0 bases from J, leaving 16 bases between. The CDR3 is made up of 17 amino acids. The CDR3 nucleotides read TGTGCCAGCAGTTTGGGAGACAAGTTGTCCAGCACAGATACGCAGTATTTT. Its translation: CASSLGDKLSSTDTQYF.

The chain carries TRBV9 and TRBJ2-2, with D possibly TRBD2 on 5 matching bases. This CDR3 is 17 amino acids long. The V end was cut by 0 bases, the J end by 2 bases, with 14 bases between. Germline V lookup: CDR1 SGDLS, CDR2 YYNGEE. The CDR3 loop reads CASSVGESDSNTGELFF. The CDR3 coding sequence is TGTGCCAGCAGCGTAGGGGAGTCTGACTCCAACACCGGGGAGCTGTTTTTT.

The sample holds many counts of this clonotype. The chain combines TRBV20-1 with TRBJ2-5, with 8 bases lining up with TRBD2. Germline CDR1 is DFQATT and CDR2 is SNEGSKA (reference sequence). J was trimmed by 3 bases and V by 5 bases; bases with no gene match: 17. CDR3 length: 17 amino acids. The CDR3 nucleotides read TGCAGTGCTGTGGGGGGTATGGGACTAGAGGGGGAAGAGACCCAGTACTTC. This encodes CSAVGGMGLEGEETQYF.

A single count supports this clonotype. V and J are TRBV10-3 and TRBJ2-7; 10 nucleotides align to TRBD2. The trim removed 3 bases at V and 0 bases at J, leaving 5 bases unmatched. Germline lookup yields CDR1 ENHRY and CDR2 SYGVKD. The CDR3 spans 16 residues. The CDR3 DNA reads TGTGCCATCAGTGAAGGGGGACTAGCGAGCTCCTACGAGCAGTACTTC. Translation: CAISEGGLASSYEQYF.

The chain is built from TRBV9 and TRBJ2-1, with TRBD2 as a possible D gene (6 bases). The length of the CDR3 is 13 residues. Germline V gene data show CDR1 as SGDLS and CDR2 as YYNGEE. V was pared by 5 bases and J by 8 bases, with 14 bases between. The CDR3, as DNA: TGTGCCAGCAGTTCCGGGACTTCCGATGAGCAGTTCTTC. This translates into CASSSGTSDEQFF.

The V gene is TRBV9, the J gene TRBJ1-2, with 9 bases fitting TRBD1. The CDR3 consists of 14 residues. Trimming took 3 bases from V and 6 from J; bases not matched to a gene: 6. Germline CDR1 SGDLS, CDR2 YYNGEE. The CDR3 DNA reads as TGTGCCAGCAGCGCCTCCGGGACAGGGCATGGCTACACCTTC. Residues: CASSASGTGHGYTF.

This chain connects TRBV20-1 to TRBJ2-3; 7 nucleotides match TRBD2. Trimming at V came to 6 bases and at J to 2 bases, leaving 11 bases not matched to a gene. The CDR3 has 15 residues. Germline V gene data show CDR1 as DFQATT and CDR2 as SNEGSKA (reference sequence). This CDR3 reads CSAIDPSGITDTQYF. The CDR3 bases are TGCAGTGCAATCGACCCTAGCGGCATCACAGATACGCAGTATTTT.